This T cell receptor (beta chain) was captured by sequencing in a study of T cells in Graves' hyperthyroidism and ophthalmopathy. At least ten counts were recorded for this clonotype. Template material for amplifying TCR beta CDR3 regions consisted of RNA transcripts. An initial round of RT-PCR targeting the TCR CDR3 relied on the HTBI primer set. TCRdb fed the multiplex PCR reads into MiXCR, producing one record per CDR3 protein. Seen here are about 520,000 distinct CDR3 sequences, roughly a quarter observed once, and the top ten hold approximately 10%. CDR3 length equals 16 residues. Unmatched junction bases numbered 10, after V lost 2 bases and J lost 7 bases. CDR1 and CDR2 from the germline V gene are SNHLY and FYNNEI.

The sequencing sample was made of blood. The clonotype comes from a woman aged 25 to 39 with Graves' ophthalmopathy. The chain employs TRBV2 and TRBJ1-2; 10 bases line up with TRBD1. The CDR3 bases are TGTGCCAGCAGTGAAAGGACAGGGGGTGCGATTCGTGGCTACACCTTC. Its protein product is CASSERTGGAIRGYTF. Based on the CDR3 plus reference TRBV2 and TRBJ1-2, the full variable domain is EPEVTQTPSHQVTQMGQEVILRCVPISNHLYFYWYRQILGQKVEFLVSFYNNEISEKSEIFDDQFSVERPDGSNFTLKIRSTKLEDSAMYFCASSERTGGAIRGYTFGSGTRLTVV.